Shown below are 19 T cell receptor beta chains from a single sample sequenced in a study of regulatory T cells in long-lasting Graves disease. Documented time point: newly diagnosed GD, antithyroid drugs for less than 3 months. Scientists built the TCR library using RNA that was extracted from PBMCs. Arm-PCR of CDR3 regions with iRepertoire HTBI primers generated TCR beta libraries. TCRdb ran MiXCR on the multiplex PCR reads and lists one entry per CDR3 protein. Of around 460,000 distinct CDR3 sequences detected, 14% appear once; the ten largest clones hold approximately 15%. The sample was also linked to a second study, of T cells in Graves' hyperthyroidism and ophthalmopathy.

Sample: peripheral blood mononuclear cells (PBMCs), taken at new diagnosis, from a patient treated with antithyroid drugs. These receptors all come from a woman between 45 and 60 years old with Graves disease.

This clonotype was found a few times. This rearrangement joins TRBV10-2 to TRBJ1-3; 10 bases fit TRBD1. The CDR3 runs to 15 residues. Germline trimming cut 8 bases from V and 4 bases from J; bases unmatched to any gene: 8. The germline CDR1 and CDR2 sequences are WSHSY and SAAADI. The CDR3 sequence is CASSRGTGDGNTIYF. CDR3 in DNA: TGCGCCAGCTCCCGCGGGACAGGGGACGGAAACACCATATATTTT.

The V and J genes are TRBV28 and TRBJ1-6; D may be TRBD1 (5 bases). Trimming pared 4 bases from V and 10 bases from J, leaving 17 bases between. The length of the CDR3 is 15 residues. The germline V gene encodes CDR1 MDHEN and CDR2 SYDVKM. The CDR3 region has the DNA TGTGCCAGCAGTTCCCCCGGGACGGATACCTCACCCCTCCACTTT. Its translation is CASSSPGTDTSPLHF.

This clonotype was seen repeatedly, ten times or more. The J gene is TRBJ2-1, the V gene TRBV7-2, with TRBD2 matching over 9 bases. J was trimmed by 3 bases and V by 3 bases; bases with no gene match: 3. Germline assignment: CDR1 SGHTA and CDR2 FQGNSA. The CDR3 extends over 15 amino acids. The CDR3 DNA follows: TGTGCCAGCAGCTTGGGGCGGGAGGGCTACAATGAGCAGTTCTTC. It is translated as CASSLGREGYNEQFF.

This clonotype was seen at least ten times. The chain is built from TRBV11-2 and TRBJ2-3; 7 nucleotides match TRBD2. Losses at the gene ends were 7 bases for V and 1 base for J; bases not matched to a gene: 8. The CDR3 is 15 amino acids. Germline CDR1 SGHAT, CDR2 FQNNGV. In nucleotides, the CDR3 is TGTGCCAGCAATGGGAGGGAGGACGGCACAGATACGCAGTATTTT. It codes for CASNGREDGTDTQYF.

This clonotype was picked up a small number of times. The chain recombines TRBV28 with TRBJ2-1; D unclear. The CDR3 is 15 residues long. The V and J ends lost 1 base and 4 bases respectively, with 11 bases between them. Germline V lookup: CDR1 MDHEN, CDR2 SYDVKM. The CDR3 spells CASSLLVSVYNEQFF. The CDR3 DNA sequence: TGTGCCAGCAGTTTATTGGTCAGCGTATACAATGAGCAGTTCTTC.

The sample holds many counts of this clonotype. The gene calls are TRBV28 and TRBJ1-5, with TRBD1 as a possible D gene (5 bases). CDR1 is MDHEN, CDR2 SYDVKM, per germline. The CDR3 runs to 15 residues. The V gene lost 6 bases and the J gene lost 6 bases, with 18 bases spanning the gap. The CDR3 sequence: CASSPLGTAGQPQHF. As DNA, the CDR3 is TGTGCCAGCAGCCCCCTTGGGACCGCCGGTCAGCCCCAGCATTTT.

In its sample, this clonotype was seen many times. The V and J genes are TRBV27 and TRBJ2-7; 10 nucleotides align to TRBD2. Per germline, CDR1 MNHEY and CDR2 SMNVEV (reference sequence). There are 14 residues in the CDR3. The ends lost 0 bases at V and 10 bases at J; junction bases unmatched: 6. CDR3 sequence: CASSLSLLAGEQYF. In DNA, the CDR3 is TGTGCCAGCAGTTTATCGTTGCTAGCGGGAGAACAGTACTTC.

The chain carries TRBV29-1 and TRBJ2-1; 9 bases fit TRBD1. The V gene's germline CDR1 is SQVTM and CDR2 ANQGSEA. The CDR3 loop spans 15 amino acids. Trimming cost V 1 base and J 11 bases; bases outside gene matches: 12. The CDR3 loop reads CSVEGGGQGLRKQFF. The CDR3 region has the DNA TGCAGCGTTGAAGGGGGGGGACAGGGCCTAAGGAAGCAGTTCTTC.

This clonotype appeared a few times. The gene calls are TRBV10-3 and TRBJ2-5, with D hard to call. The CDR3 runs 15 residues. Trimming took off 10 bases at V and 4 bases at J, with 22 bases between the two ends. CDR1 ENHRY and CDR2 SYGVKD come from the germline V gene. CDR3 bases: TGTGCCACCTCAGCGCCTACATTCCAAACAGAGACCCAGTACTTC. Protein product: CATSAPTFQTETQYF.

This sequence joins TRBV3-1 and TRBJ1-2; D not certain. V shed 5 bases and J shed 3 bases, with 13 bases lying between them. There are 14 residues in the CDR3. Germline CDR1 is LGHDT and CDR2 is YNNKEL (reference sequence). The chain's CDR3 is CASSGDRSYYGYTF. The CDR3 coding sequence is TGTGCCAGCAGCGGAGACCGGAGCTACTATGGCTACACCTTC.

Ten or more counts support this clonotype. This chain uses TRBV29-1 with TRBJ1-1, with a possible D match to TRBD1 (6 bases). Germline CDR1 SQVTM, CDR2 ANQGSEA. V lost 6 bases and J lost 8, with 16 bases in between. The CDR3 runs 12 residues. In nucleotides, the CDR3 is TGCAGCGTGGCTACCAACCAGGGGGAAGCTTTCTTT. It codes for CSVATNQGEAFF.

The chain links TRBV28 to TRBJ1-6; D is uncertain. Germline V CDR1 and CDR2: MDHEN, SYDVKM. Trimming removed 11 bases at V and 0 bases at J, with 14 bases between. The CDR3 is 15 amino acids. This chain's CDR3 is CAGRRQSSYNSPLHF. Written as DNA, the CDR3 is TGTGCCGGTCGGCGGCAGAGCTCCTATAATTCACCCCTCCACTTT.

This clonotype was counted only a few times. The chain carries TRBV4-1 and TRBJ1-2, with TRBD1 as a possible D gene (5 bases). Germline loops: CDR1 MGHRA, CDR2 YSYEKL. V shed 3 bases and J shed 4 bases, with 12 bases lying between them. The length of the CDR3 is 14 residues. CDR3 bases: TGCGCCAGCAGCCACCAGGGATCTGGCTATGGCTACACCTTC. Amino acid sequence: CASSHQGSGYGYTF.

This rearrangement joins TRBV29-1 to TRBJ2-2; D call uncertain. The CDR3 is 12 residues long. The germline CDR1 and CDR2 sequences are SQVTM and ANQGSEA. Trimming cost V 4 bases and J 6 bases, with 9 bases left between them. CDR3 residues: CSVVFGSGELFF. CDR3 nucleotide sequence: TGCAGCGTTGTTTTCGGTTCCGGGGAGCTGTTTTTT.

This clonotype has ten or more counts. Here the CDR3 reads CASSESGFAYEQYF. The CDR3 DNA reads TGTGCCAGCAGTGAATCGGGTTTCGCCTACGAGCAGTACTTC. The rearrangement joins TRBV6-1 to TRBJ2-7; no firm D call. CDR1 and CDR2 from the germline V gene are MNHNS and SASEGT. The CDR3 has 14 amino acids. The ends were cut back, 2 bases at V and 2 bases at J, with 10 bases in the middle.

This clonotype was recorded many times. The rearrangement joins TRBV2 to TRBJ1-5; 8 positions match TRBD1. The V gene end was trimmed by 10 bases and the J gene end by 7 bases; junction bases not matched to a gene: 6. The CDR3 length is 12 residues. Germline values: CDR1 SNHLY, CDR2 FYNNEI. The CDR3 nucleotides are TGTGCCATTAGCGGACAGGGCCAGCCCCAGCATTTT. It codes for CAISGQGQPQHF.

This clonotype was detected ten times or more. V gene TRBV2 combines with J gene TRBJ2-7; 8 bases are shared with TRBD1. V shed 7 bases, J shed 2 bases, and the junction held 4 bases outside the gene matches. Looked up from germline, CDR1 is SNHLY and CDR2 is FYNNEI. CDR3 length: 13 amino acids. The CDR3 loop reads CASTGQGTYEQYF. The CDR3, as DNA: TGTGCCAGCACCGGACAGGGCACCTACGAGCAGTACTTC.

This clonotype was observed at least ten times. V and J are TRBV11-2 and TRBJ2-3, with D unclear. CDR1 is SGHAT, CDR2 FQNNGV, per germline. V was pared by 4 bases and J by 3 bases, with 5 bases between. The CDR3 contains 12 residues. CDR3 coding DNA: TGTGCCAGCAGCTCGGCAACAGATACGCAGTATTTT. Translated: CASSSATDTQYF.

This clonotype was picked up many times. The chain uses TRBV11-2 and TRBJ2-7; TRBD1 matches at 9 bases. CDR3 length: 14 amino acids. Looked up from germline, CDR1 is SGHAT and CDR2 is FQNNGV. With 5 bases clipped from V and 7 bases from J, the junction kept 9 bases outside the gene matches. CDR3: CASSPTGGAREQYF. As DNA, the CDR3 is TGTGCCAGCAGCCCGACAGGGGGTGCAAGGGAGCAGTACTTC. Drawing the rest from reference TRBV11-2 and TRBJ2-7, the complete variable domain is EAGVAQSPRYKIIEKRQSVAFWCNPISGHATLYWYQQILGQGPKLLIQFQNNGVVDDSQLPKDRFSAERLKGVDSTLKIQPAKLEDSAVYLCASSPTGGAREQYFGPGTRLTVT.